This TCR beta chain was recorded in a study of PD-L1 blockade in urothelial cancer. Described time point: peripheral blood 6 weeks after treatment start. Data came from immunoSEQ multiplex PCR; TCRdb stores just in-frame clones and leaves some out. The data show about 46,000 clones, roughly 88% seen once. Germline CDR1 LNHDA, CDR2 SQIVND (reference sequence). J gave up 5 bases and V 4 bases, and 5 bases lay outside the gene matches. The CDR3 length is 13 residues. Sample: PBMCs, taken around atezolizumab (anti-PD-L1) treatment. The receptor was derived from a man in his forties or fifties with urothelial cancer. The chain carries TRBV19 and TRBJ2-7, with 7 bases aligning to TRBD1. CDR3 nucleotides: TGTGCCAGTAGTAACACAGGGGCGGACGAGCAGTACTTC. Protein sequence: CASSNTGADEQYF.